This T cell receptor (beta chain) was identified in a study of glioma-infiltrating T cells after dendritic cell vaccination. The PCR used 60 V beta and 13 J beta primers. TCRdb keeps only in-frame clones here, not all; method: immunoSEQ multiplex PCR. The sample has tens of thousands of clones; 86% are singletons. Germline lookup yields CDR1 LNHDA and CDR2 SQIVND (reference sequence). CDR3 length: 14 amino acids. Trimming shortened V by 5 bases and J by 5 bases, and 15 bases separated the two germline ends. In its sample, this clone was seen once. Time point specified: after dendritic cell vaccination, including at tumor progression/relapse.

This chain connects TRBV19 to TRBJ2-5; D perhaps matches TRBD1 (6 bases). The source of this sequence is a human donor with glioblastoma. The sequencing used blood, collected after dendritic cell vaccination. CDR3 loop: CASSFGRGRETQYF. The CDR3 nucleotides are TGTGCCAGTAGTTTCGGCAGGGGTAGGGAGACCCAGTACTTC. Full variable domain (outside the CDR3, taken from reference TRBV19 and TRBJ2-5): DGGITQSPKYLFRKEGQNVTLSCEQNLNHDAMYWYRQDPGQGLRLIYYSQIVNDFQKGDIAEGYSVSREKKESFPLTVTSAQKNPTAFYLCASSFGRGRETQYFGPGTRLLVL.